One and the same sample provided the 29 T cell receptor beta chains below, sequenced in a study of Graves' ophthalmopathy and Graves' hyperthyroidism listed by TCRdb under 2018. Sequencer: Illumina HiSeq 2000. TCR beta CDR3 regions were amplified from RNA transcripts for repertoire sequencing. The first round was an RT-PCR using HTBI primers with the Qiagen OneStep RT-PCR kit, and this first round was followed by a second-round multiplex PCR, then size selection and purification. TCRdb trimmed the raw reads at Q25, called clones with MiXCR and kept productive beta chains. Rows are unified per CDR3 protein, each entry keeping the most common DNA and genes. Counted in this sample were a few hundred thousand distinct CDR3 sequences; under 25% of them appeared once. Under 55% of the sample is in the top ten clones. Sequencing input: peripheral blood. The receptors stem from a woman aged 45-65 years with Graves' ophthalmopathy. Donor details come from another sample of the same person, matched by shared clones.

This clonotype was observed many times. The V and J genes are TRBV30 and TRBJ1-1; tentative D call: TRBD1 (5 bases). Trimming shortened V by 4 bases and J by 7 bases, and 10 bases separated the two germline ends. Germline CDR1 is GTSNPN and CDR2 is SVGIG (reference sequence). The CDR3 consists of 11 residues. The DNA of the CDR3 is TGTGCCTGGAAACTCACAGGTGAAGCTTTCTTT. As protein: CAWKLTGEAFF.

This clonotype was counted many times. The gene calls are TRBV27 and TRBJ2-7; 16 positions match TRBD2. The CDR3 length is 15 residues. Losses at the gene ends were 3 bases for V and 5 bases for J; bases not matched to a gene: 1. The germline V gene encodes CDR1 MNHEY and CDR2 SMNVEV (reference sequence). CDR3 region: CASSFGTSGRDEQYF. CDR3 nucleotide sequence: TGTGCCAGCAGTTTCGGGACTAGCGGGAGGGACGAGCAGTACTTC.

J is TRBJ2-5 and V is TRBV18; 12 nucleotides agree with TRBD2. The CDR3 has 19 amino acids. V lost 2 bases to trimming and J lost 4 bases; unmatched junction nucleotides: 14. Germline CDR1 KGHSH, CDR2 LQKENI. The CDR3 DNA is TGTGCCAGCTCACCATTGTCCCCCGCGACTAGCGGGAGAGGAGAGACCCAGTACTTC. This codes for CASSPLSPATSGRGETQYF.

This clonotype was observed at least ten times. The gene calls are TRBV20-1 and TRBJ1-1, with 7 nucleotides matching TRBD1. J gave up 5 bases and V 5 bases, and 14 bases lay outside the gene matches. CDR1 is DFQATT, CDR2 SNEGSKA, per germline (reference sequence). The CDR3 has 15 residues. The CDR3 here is CSAESSLTGRTEAFF. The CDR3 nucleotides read TGCAGTGCTGAGTCAAGTCTGACAGGGAGGACTGAAGCTTTCTTT.

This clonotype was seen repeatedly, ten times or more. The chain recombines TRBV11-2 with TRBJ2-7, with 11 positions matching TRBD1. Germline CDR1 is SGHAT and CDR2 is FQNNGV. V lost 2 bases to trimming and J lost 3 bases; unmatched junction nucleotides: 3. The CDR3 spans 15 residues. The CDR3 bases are TGTGCCAGCAGCTTACCCGGGACAGGGGGCTACGAGCAGTACTTC. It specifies CASSLPGTGGYEQYF.

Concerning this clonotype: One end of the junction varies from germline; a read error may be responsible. The CDR3 reads CATIDTEYGYNF. DNA of the CDR3: TGTGCCACCATTGATACAGAATATGGCTACAACTTC. V gene TRBV24-1 combines with J gene TRBJ1-2; D gene ambiguous. The CDR3 is 12 amino acids. The germline V gene has CDR1 KGHDR and CDR2 SFDVKD.

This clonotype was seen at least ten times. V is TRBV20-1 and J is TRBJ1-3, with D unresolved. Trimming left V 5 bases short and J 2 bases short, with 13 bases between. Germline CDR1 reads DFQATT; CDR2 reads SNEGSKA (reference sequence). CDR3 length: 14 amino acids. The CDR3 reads CSAAREAAGNTIYF. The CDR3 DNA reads TGCAGTGCTGCGCGGGAGGCTGCTGGAAACACCATATATTTT.

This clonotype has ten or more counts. The CDR3 DNA reads as TGTGCCAGCATTGTGATATCGTGCGAGCAGTACTTC. Translation: CASIVISCEQYF. V and J are TRBV12-3 or TRBV12-4 and TRBJ2-7, with D uncertain. The CDR3 spans 12 residues. Trimming pared 7 bases from V and 6 bases from J, leaving 13 bases between.

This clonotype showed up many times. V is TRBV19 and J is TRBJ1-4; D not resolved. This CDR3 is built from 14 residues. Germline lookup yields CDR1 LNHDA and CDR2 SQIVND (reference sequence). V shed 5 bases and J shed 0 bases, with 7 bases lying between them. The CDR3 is CASSWEATNEKLFF. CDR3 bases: TGTGCCAGTAGTTGGGAAGCAACTAATGAAAAACTGTTTTTT. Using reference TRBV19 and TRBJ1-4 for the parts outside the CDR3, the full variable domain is DGGITQSPKYLFRKEGQNVTLSCEQNLNHDAMYWYRQDPGQGLRLIYYSQIVNDFQKGDIAEGYSVSREKKESFPLTVTSAQKNPTAFYLCASSWEATNEKLFFGSGTQLSVL.

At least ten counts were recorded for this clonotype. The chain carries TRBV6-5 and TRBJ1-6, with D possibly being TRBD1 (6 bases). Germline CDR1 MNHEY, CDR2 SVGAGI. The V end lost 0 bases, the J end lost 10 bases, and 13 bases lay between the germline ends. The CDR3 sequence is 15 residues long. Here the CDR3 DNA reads TGTGCCAGCAGTTACTCGGAGGGGGTAGAATCACCCCTCCACTTT. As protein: CASSYSEGVESPLHF.

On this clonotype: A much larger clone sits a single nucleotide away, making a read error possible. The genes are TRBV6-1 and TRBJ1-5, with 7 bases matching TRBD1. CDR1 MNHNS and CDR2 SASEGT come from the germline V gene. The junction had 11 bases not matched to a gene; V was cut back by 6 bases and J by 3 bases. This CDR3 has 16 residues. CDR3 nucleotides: TGTGCCAGCAGGCCCGTTACAGGGGTCATCAATCAGCCCCAGCATTTT. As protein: CASRPVTGVINQPQHF.

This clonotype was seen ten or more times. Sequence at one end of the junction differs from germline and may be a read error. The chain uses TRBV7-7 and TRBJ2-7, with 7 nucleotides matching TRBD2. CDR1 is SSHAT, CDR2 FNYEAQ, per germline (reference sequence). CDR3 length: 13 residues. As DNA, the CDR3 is TGTGCTAGCAGCTCAAAAGCGGGACTCGAGCAGTACTTC. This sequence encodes CASSSKAGLEQYF.

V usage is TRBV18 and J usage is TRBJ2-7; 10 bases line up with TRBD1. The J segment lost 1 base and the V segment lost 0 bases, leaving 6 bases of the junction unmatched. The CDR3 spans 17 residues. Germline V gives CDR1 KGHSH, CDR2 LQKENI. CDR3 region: CASSPPGWDRGSYEQYF. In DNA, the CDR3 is TGTGCCAGCTCACCACCGGGTTGGGACAGGGGTTCCTACGAGCAGTACTTC.

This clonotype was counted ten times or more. CDR3 protein: CASISPGQGYYGYTF. The CDR3 bases are TGTGCCAGCATTTCGCCGGGACAGGGATACTATGGCTACACCTTC. The chain couples TRBV28 to TRBJ1-2; the match to TRBD1 covers 9 bases. The germline CDR1 and CDR2 sequences are MDHEN and SYDVKM. The CDR3 length is 15 residues. With V trimmed by 7 bases and J by 3 bases, 9 bases remained unmatched.

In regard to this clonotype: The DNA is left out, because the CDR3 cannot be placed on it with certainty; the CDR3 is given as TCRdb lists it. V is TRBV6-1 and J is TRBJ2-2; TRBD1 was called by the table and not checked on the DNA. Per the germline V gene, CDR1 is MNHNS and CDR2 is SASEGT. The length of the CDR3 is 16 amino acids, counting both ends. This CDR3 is CASRSWGLGIPGELSF.

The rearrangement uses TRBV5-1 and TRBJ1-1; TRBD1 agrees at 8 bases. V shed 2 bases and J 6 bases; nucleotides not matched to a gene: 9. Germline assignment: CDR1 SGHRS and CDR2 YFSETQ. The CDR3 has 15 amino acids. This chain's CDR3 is CASSFQAGGVSEAFF. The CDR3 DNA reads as TGCGCCAGCAGCTTTCAGGCAGGGGGCGTCTCTGAAGCTTTCTTT.

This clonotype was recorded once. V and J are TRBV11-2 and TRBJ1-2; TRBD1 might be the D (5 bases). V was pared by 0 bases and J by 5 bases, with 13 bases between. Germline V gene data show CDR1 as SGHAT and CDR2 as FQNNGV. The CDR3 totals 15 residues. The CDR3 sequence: CASSLDVRVDYGYTF. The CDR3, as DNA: TGTGCCAGCAGCTTAGACGTCAGGGTGGATTATGGCTACACCTTC.

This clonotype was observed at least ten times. As DNA, the CDR3 is TGTGCCAGCAGCTTAGGTGCTAGGATAGAGACCCAGTACTTC. Its translation: CASSLGARIETQYF. The chain combines TRBV7-8 with TRBJ2-5; D is unresolved. CDR1 and CDR2 from the germline V gene are SGHVS and FQNEAQ. The CDR3 is 14 amino acids. Trimming left V 1 base short and J 4 bases short, with 10 bases between.

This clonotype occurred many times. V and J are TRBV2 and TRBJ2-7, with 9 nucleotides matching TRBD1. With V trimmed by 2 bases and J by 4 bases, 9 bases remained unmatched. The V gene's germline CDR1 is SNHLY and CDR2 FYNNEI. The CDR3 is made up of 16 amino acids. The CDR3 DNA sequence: TGTGCCAGCAGTGAATCTCTGGGACAGGGCCAATACGAGCAGTACTTC. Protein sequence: CASSESLGQGQYEQYF.

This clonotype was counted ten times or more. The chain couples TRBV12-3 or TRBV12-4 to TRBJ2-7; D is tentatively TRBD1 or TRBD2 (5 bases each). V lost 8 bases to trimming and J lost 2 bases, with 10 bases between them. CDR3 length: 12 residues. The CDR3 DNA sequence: TGTGCCAGCGGGCTGGGACCCTACGAGCAGTACTTC. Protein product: CASGLGPYEQYF.

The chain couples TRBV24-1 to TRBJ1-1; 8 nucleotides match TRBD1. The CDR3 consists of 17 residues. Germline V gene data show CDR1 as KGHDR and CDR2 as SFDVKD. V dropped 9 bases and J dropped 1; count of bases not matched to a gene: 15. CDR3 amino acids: CATPSRTGSLKNTEAFF. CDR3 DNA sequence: TGTGCCACCCCGTCGAGGACAGGGTCTTTGAAGAACACTGAAGCTTTCTTT.

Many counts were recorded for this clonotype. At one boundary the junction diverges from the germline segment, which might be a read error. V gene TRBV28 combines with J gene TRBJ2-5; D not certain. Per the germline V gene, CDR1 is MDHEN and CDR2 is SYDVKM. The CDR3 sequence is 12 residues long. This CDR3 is CASSTSDSIMGF. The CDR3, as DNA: TGTGCCAGCAGTACCAGCGACTCAATCATGGGGTTT.

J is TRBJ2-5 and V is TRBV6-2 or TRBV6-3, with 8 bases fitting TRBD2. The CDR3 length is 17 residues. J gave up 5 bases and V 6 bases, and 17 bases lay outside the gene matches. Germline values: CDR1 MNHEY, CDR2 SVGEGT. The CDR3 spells CASRDGGRRGAGETQYF. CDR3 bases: TGTGCCAGCAGAGATGGGGGCCGGCGGGGGGCTGGTGAGACCCAGTACTTC.

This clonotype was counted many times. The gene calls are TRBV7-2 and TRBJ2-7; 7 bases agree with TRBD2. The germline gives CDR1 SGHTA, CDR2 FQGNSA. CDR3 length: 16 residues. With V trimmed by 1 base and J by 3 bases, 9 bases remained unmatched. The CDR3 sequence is CASSLGSAGAGYEQYF. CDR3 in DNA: TGTGCCAGCAGCTTAGGAAGTGCGGGAGCGGGCTACGAGCAGTACTTC. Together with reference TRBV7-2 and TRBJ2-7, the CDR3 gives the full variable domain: GAGVSQSPSNKVTEKGKDVELRCDPISGHTALYWYRQSLGQGLEFLIYFQGNSAPDKSGLPSDRFSAERTGGSVSTLTIQRTQQEDSAVYLCASSLGSAGAGYEQYFGPGTRLTVT.

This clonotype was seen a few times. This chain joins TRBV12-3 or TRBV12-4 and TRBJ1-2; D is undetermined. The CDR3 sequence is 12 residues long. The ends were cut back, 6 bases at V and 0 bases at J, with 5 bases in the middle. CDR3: CASSRTNYGYTF. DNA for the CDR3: TGTGCCAGCAGCCGGACTAACTATGGCTACACCTTC.

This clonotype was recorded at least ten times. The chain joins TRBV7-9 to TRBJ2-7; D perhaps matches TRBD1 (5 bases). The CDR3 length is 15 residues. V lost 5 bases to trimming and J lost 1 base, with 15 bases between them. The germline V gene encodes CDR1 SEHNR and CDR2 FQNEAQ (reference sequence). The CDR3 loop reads CASSPGQGGSYEQYF. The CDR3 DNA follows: TGTGCCAGCAGCCCAGGCCAGGGTGGGTCCTACGAGCAGTACTTC.

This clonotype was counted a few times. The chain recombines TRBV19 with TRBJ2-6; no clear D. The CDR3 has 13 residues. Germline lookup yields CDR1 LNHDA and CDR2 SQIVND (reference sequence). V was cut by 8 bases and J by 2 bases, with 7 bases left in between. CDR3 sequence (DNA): TGTGCCAGTGACACAACTGGGGCCAACGTCCTGACTTTC. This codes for CASDTTGANVLTF.

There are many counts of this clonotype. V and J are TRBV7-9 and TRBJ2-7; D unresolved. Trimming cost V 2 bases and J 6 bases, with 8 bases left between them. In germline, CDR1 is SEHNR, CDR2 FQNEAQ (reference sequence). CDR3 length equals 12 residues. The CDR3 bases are TGTGCCAGCAGCTTAAACCCGTTCGAGCAGTACTTC. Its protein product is CASSLNPFEQYF.

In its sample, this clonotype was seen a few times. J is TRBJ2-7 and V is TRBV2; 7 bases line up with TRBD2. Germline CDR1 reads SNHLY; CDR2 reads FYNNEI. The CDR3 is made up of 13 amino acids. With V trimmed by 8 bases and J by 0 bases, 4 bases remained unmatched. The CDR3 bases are TGTGCCAGCGGGACTATACACTCCTACGAGCAGTACTTC. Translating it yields CASGTIHSYEQYF.